In its sample, the clone carrying this T cell receptor (beta chain) was seen many times. V was pared by 1 base and J by 6 bases, with 13 bases between. Germline V lookup: CDR1 MGHRA, CDR2 YSYEKL. This CDR3 spans 14 amino acids. These data come from a study of Graves' ophthalmopathy and Graves' hyperthyroidism. The wider study: Stable hyperthyroidism meant no progression to ophthalmopathy within 18 months of follow-up.

TCR beta CDR3 regions were amplified from RNA transcripts. An opening RT-PCR round employed HTBI primers and preceded a second-round multiplex PCR. TCRdb independently ran MiXCR on the multiplex PCR reads; one entry per CDR3 protein. Of 580,000 or so distinct CDR3 sequences in the sample, 35% to 40% are singletons; the top ten hold approximately 4.1%. Serum thyroxine and TRAb, along with clinical symptoms, thyroid ultrasound and orbital computed tomography, were what diagnosis relied on. The specimen sequenced was peripheral blood or thyroid tissue (not recorded which). The clonotype was recovered from an adult man with Graves' hyperthyroidism. The chain joins TRBV4-1 to TRBJ2-7; the D is unclear. CDR3 region: CASSQVSYGPEQYF. In nucleotides, the CDR3 is TGCGCCAGCAGCCAAGTTTCGTACGGTCCCGAGCAGTACTTC.